The T cell receptor (beta chain) described here comes from a study of T-cell reconstitution after alpha-beta-depleted transplantation in children. Study-wide points: The main origin of T-cell counts and diversity one year after transplant was newly produced T cells. Recipient T cells and thymic progenitors that survived were the source of the high TCRbeta diversity seen at day 60 in some patients.

This clonotype was picked up a small number of times. Its antigen is unknown. Molecular barcoding with unique molecular identifiers was used for the TCRbeta library. TCRdb fed the PCR reads into MiXCR, producing one record per CDR3 protein. The data hold about 830,000 distinct CDR3 sequences, with 15% to 20% observed a single time. The length of the CDR3 is 15 residues. Germline CDR1 reads MGHRA; CDR2 reads YSYEKL. Trimming cost V 0 bases and J 6 bases, with 11 bases left between them. This sample comprised PBMCs, mostly from graft donor cells, obtained 360 days after TCRalphabeta/CD19-depleted stem cell transplant. The genes are TRBV4-1 and TRBJ2-2; the D gene is possibly TRBD1 (6 bases). This TCR came from a male patient aged 5 to 17 who had a stem cell transplant for acute lymphoblastic leukemia, so the T cells may come from the graft donor. CDR3 protein: CASSQDVQGPGELFF. The CDR3, as DNA: TGCGCCAGCAGCCAAGACGTCCAGGGGCCCGGGGAGCTGTTTTTT.